This T cell receptor beta chain was profiled in a study of blood T cell repertoires in COVID-19. Study as a whole: The United States, Italy and Spain supplied acute and convalescent COVID-19 samples. PBMCs, B-cell-depleted T cells, or T cells were the source of the cDNA or gDNA that made up the material.

Authors' analysis steps: Nucleated cell number was recorded as an estimate derived from reference gene primer amplification. Clones were sequenced by immunoSEQ multiplex PCR, and TCRdb holds only the in-frame ones, with some missing. Clonal size and the V and J genes are those of that table, whereas D and trimming came from the DNA. The sample carries 20,000 to 25,000 clones, 83% recorded once. The sample consisted of peripheral blood. The source of this sequence is a man aged 65 to 85 with acute or convalescent COVID-19.

CDR3 protein: CASSQDRAAGYTF. CDR3 coding DNA: TGCGCCAGCAGCCAAGACAGGGCGGCGGGCTACACCTTC. V is TRBV4-3 and J is TRBJ1-2, with a weak D call TRBD1 (5 bases). Germline V gene data show CDR1 as LGHNA and CDR2 as YSLEER. The germline V and J ends were trimmed by 0 bases and 8 bases, with 10 bases remaining between them. The CDR3 extends over 13 amino acids.